The entry below gives a single TCR beta chain sequence along with its context. Its cognate antigen is unknown. Germline lookup yields CDR1 LNHDA and CDR2 SQIVND (reference sequence). The CDR3 contains 16 residues. Trimming pared 7 bases from V and 7 bases from J, leaving 25 bases between. This entry comes from a study of T cell responses to AZD1222 COVID-19 vaccine. Overall study findings and caveats: At study baseline, merely several AZD1222 recipients were seropositive. Once two AZD1222 doses were given, Spike-specific TCR breadth and depth went up.

The table came from immunoSEQ multiplex PCR; TCRdb's copy has only in-frame clones and leaves some out. The repertoire holds fewer than 130,000 clones, with about nine tenths as singletons. The gene calls are TRBV19 and TRBJ1-2; D might be TRBD1 (6 bases). Specimen: peripheral blood, collected on day 0 of AZD1222 vaccination. This clonotype was sampled from an adult in good health. The CDR3 reads CASTRRTQKDSRGYTF. The CDR3 region has the DNA TGTGCCAGTACCCGGAGGACCCAGAAGGACAGTCGTGGCTACACCTTC.